This T cell receptor (beta chain) was obtained from a study of cytomegalovirus exposure and HLA in healthy donors. Study-level results: Reports indicated that the classifier achieved high specificity and sensitivity in diagnosing cytomegalovirus status.

Only in-frame clones appear in the TCRdb table, and some are missing; sequencing was by immunoSEQ multiplex PCR. The sample has 200,000 to 300,000 clones; roughly 91% are singletons. Per germline, CDR1 LNHDA and CDR2 SQIVND (reference sequence). The V end was cut by 3 bases, the J end by 1 base, with 13 bases between. CDR3 length: 15 residues. This clone was observed a single time. Its target is unknown. The chain combines TRBV19 with TRBJ2-7; D tentatively fits TRBD1 or TRBD2 (5 bases each). The receptor comes from a woman under 40 in good health and CMV-seronegative. The sample comprised PBMCs. The CDR3 bases are TGTGCCAGTAGTATTTTGTCTGGGGGTTCCTACGAGCAGTACTTC. Protein: CASSILSGGSYEQYF.